The T cell receptor beta chain under discussion was sequenced for a study of human T cells and chemical hapten exposure. Time point of the sample: patch test 1, 2 weeks after DPC sensitization. Stated treatment: therapeutic diphenylcyclopropenone sensitization with weekly scalp DPC. In TCRdb, the RACE reads were re-called with MiXCR into one record per CDR3 protein. Of 11,000 to 15,000 distinct CDR3 sequences listed, around 17% are singletons. This clonotype has at least ten counts. Trimming removed 3 bases at V and 2 bases at J, with 17 bases between. There are 17 residues in the CDR3. This specimen was whole blood, taken in connection with sensitization to the hapten diphenylcyclopropenone (DPC). The genes are TRBV23-1 and TRBJ2-1; TRBD1 or TRBD2 may be the D gene (6 bases each). TRBV23-1 is marked as an open reading frame, function uncertain. The sequence was obtained from a woman aged 25-40 years with alopecia areata. Some clones in this sample may be carry-over from other donors' samples. CDR3 DNA: TGCGCCAGCAGTCATCAAAAAGAGGGGGGCGCCTACAATGAGCAGTTCTTC. Protein product: CASSHQKEGGAYNEQFF.